The TCR beta chain under discussion was sequenced for a study of human T cells and chemical hapten exposure. Study-level information: Skin on the upper inner arm, roughly 2 cm by roughly 2 cm in size, was sensitized with 2% DPC. Patients were mainly female, each with alopecia areata, totalis or universalis. Patch tests containing 0.01% DPC, applied to the upper back, were read at 6 days. General study points: The formation of large CDR3 similarity clusters by expanded TCRs significantly exceeded that of controls.

This CDR3 has 15 residues. CDR1 MNHNY and CDR2 SVGAGI come from the germline V gene (reference sequence). Trimming stripped 3 bases from V and 5 bases from J, with 14 bases between. One entry per CDR3 protein, called by TCRdb with MiXCR from the RACE reads. The table lists approximately 90,000 distinct CDR3 sequences, roughly a tenth of them singletons. In the case of this clonotype: Its target is not known.

The time point: patch test 1, 2 weeks after DPC sensitization. Treatment: therapeutic diphenylcyclopropenone sensitization with weekly scalp DPC. This rearrangement joins TRBV6-6 to TRBJ2-1; TRBD2 is a possible D gene (5 bases). Sample: whole blood, taken in connection with sensitization to the hapten diphenylcyclopropenone (DPC). The clonotype comes from a man between 40 and 49 years old with alopecia areata. Some clones in this sample may be carry-over from other donors' samples. The CDR3 region has the DNA TGTGCCAGCAGTTATAGCGCCGCCCGGGACAATGAGCAGTTCTTC. The encoded protein is CASSYSAARDNEQFF.